The subject of this entry is one T cell receptor (beta chain). The data derive from a study of blood T cell repertoires in COVID-19. Study in general: Whether acute or convalescent, the COVID-19 samples came from the United States, Italy and Spain.

The data were produced by immunoSEQ multiplex PCR, yet TCRdb's version contains in-frame clones alone and is incomplete. The table records approximately 300,000 clones, about 90% of them present only once. Clinical history reported by participants formed the basis on which cohorts were assigned. With V trimmed by 7 bases and J by 3 bases, 8 bases remained unmatched. The CDR3 length is 15 residues. Germline V CDR1 and CDR2: MRHNA, SNTAGT. The chain joins TRBV6-4 to TRBJ1-4; 7 bases match TRBD1. The receptor was isolated from a woman aged 25 to 39 who had recovered from COVID-19. Material for sequencing was PBMCs or T cells enriched from blood (not recorded which). The CDR3 nucleotides are TGTGCCAGCACCTCGAAGAGGGGGCCTAATGAAAAACTGTTTTTT. This translates into CASTSKRGPNEKLFF.